This TCR beta chain was sequenced during a study of blood T cell repertoires in COVID-19. Whole-study context: Acute and convalescent COVID-19 specimens originated in the United States, Italy and Spain.

As handled by the study authors: Reference gene primer amplification gave nucleated cell count estimates. Assay used: immunoSEQ multiplex PCR; TCRdb lists only in-frame clones, some missing. The DNA was the basis for D and trimming; V, J and clone size are from that table. This sample has about 87,000 clones, with approximately 82% found just once. The CDR3 has 15 residues. The germline CDR1 and CDR2 sequences are SGHTS and YDEGEE. V lost 0 bases to trimming and J lost 6 bases, with 12 bases between them. This sequence was found in a woman in her 70s with acute or convalescent COVID-19. This chain connects TRBV5-8 to TRBJ2-2, with D possibly being TRBD2 (5 bases). Input material: peripheral blood. The CDR3 is CASSLAGGHSGELFF. The CDR3 bases are TGTGCCAGCAGCTTGGCAGGAGGTCATTCCGGGGAGCTGTTTTTT.